This T cell receptor (beta chain) comes out of a study of cytomegalovirus exposure and HLA in healthy donors. TCRdb's table, derived via immunoSEQ multiplex PCR, lists solely in-frame clones and lacks some. Altogether a few hundred thousand clones are present, approximately 88% being singletons, with the ten largest covering about 14%. The ends were cut back, 0 bases at V and 6 bases at J, with 14 bases in the middle. The CDR3 is 14 amino acids. CDR1 is GTSNPN and CDR2 is SVGIG in the germline V gene (reference sequence). The sequence was obtained from a young woman in good health and CMV-seropositive. The genes are TRBV30 and TRBJ1-2; D is unclear. The sample comprised PBMCs. CDR3 residues: CAWSVDRGLDGYTF. Written as DNA, the CDR3 is TGTGCCTGGAGTGTGGATAGAGGGTTGGATGGCTACACCTTC.